The 14 T cell receptor beta chains below come from one sample, sequenced in a study of PD-L1 blockade in urothelial cancer. TCRdb keeps only in-frame clones here, not all; method: immunoSEQ multiplex PCR. The data hold 50,000 or so clones, with roughly 86% observed a single time. Sample time point: pretreatment peripheral blood. Sequencing used PBMCs, obtained around atezolizumab (anti-PD-L1) treatment. The receptors shown here come from a man aged 55 to 70 with urothelial cancer.

The J gene is TRBJ2-5, the V gene TRBV7-9, with 13 bases identical to TRBD2. The CDR3 contains 17 residues. After removal of 3 bases from V and 3 bases from J, the junction contained 7 bases not matched to a gene. Germline V gene lookup returns CDR1 SEHNR and CDR2 FQNEAQ (reference sequence). CDR3 in DNA: TGTGCCAGCAGCTTGGGGTCCGGGACTAGCGGGAAAGAGACCCAGTACTTC. Translated: CASSLGSGTSGKETQYF.

The V gene is TRBV5-4, the J gene TRBJ2-3; the D gene is possibly TRBD2 (5 bases). V lost 5 bases to trimming and J lost 1 base, with 14 bases between them. Germline CDR1 and CDR2: SGHNT and YYREEE (reference sequence). The CDR3 runs to 15 residues. The CDR3 protein is CASRFTSQGTDTQYF. The CDR3 DNA is TGTGCCAGCAGATTTACTAGTCAGGGCACAGATACGCAGTATTTT. Full variable domain (missing parts from reference TRBV5-4 and TRBJ2-3): ETGVTQSPTHLIKTRGQQVTLRCSSQSGHNTVSWYQQALGQGPQFIFQYYREEENGRGNFPPRFSGLQFPNYSSELNVNALELDDSALYLCASRFTSQGTDTQYFGPGTRLTVL.

In its sample, this clone was seen once. This chain connects TRBV12-5 to TRBJ2-7; TRBD2 might be the D (5 bases). Trimming pared 1 base from V and 2 bases from J, leaving 18 bases between. The CDR3 runs 17 residues. Germline CDR1 is LGHNT and CDR2 is FRNRAP. The CDR3 DNA sequence: TGTGCTAGTGGTTTGGCCCTGGGGAGTCTATCTACCTACGAGCAGTACTTC. Amino acid sequence: CASGLALGSLSTYEQYF.

The chain's CDR3 is CASSQDRGETQYF. CDR3 nucleotides: TGCGCCAGCAGCCAAGACAGGGGAGAGACCCAGTACTTC. The chain employs TRBV4-3 and TRBJ2-5; weak D call: TRBD1 (6 bases). The CDR3 runs 13 residues. Trimming left V 0 bases short and J 4 bases short, with 6 bases between. The germline V gene has CDR1 LGHNA and CDR2 YSLEER.

The chain uses TRBV2 and TRBJ2-2, with D possibly matching TRBD1 (5 bases). The CDR3 has 13 residues. CDR1 and CDR2 (germline): SNHLY, FYNNEI. V gave up 4 bases and J gave up 5 bases, with 8 bases separating them. The DNA for the CDR3 is TGTGCCAGCAGTGCTACAGGAACCGGGGAGCTGTTTTTT. Translated, it gives CASSATGTGELFF.

The chain links TRBV9 to TRBJ1-2; D possibly corresponds to TRBD1 (6 bases). Trimming stripped 2 bases from V and 4 bases from J, with 15 bases between. CDR1 is SGDLS, CDR2 YYNGEE, per germline. The CDR3 has 15 amino acids. The CDR3, as DNA: TGTGCCAGCAGCGTCTCACAGGACAGATCCTATGGCTACACCTTC. Translated, it gives CASSVSQDRSYGYTF.

J is TRBJ1-2 and V is TRBV27; a weak D match, TRBD1 (6 bases). The CDR3 loop spans 18 amino acids. The germline V and J ends were trimmed by 2 bases and 1 base, with 20 bases remaining between them. Looked up from germline, CDR1 is MNHEY and CDR2 is SMNVEV (reference sequence). Here the CDR3 DNA reads TGTGCCAGCAGTTTACACGGGACACCCGGGGTTTTTAACTATGGCTACACCTTC. Protein sequence: CASSLHGTPGVFNYGYTF.

The table lists this clone with a few counts. This sequence joins TRBV7-6 and TRBJ2-1; TRBD2 matches 7 bases. The germline V gene has CDR1 SGHVS and CDR2 FNYEAQ. This CDR3 spans 14 amino acids. Trimming took 2 bases from V and 7 from J; bases not matched to a gene: 5. The CDR3 bases are TGTGCCAGCAGCTTAAATTGGGAGGGGAATGAGCAGTTCTTC. Protein: CASSLNWEGNEQFF.

The chain combines TRBV5-1 with TRBJ1-2, with 7 bases identical to TRBD1. This CDR3 is 14 amino acids long. The germline V gene encodes CDR1 SGHRS and CDR2 YFSETQ. Losses at the gene ends were 4 bases for V and 8 bases for J; bases not matched to a gene: 11. The CDR3 spells CASSRNDRDDGYTF. CDR3 sequence (DNA): TGCGCCAGCAGCCGTAACGACAGGGATGACGGCTACACCTTC.

The J gene is TRBJ2-5, the V gene TRBV19, with 8 positions matching TRBD1. Germline CDR1 is LNHDA and CDR2 is SQIVND (reference sequence). V shed 5 bases, J shed 5 bases, and the junction held 7 bases outside the gene matches. The CDR3 contains 14 residues. Here the CDR3 DNA reads TGTGCCAGTAGTCCAAGGACAGGGAAGGAGACCCAGTACTTC. As protein: CASSPRTGKETQYF.

This clone showed up just a few times. CDR3 DNA sequence: TGTGCCAGCAGCCGAGACAGTCAGGGGAATCAGCCCCAGCATTTT. Protein sequence: CASSRDSQGNQPQHF. This rearrangement joins TRBV7-9 to TRBJ1-5; D may be TRBD1 (6 bases). Germline V gene lookup returns CDR1 SEHNR and CDR2 FQNEAQ (reference sequence). This CDR3 is 15 amino acids long. Trimming took off 5 bases at V and 4 bases at J, with 15 bases between the two ends.

This chain links TRBV5-1 with TRBJ2-3; no reliable D call. Germline assignment: CDR1 SGHRS and CDR2 YFSETQ. The CDR3 loop spans 16 amino acids. The V and J ends lost 3 bases and 5 bases respectively, with 19 bases between them. CDR3 sequence reads: CASSYQGGSSGDTQYF. The CDR3 DNA is TGCGCCAGCAGCTATCAAGGTGGATCCTCGGGAGATACGCAGTATTTT.

The chain combines TRBV27 with TRBJ2-7, with 9 bases that match TRBD2. Germline V gene sequence: CDR1 MNHEY, CDR2 SMNVEV (reference sequence). The CDR3 covers 16 residues. The trim removed 6 bases at V and 1 base at J, leaving 10 bases unmatched. The CDR3 region has the DNA TGTGCCAGCAGGAAAATAGCGGGAGAGGGTTCCTACGAGCAGTACTTC. Protein product: CASRKIAGEGSYEQYF.

V usage is TRBV9 and J usage is TRBJ2-5; 8 bases are a match to TRBD1. This CDR3 contains 18 residues. From germline, CDR1 is SGDLS and CDR2 YYNGEE. J lost 3 bases, V lost 0 bases, and 13 bases had no gene match. CDR3 DNA sequence: TGTGCCAGCAGCGTAGCGGACAGGGTATTTGGTTCTGAAGAGACCCAGTACTTC. It specifies CASSVADRVFGSEETQYF.